Reported below is one TCR beta chain. As yet, its antigen is unknown. Germline CDR1 and CDR2: SGHRS and YFSETQ. CDR3 size: 16 residues. Germline trimming cut 1 base from V and 5 bases from J; bases unmatched to any gene: 6. Clones were sequenced by immunoSEQ multiplex PCR, and TCRdb holds only the in-frame ones, with some missing. Here the sample spans about 3,000 clones, 84% being singletons. Robust Merkel cell polyomavirus Large T antigen positivity by immunohistochemistry was seen in all patients' tumors. This record belongs to a study of tumor-infiltrating T cells and Merkel cell polyomavirus. The wider study: CD8+ T cells recognized the Merkel cell polyomavirus KLL epitope. Therapies varied by patient, including chemotherapy, radiation and immunotherapies. Whole-study findings and limits: T cells against other Merkel cell polyomavirus epitopes were not captured. Among hundreds of unique KLL-specific TRB sequences, only one clonotype was public.

The sequencing input was tumor tissue. This TCR was sampled from a man aged 50 or older with Merkel cell carcinoma. The genes are TRBV5-1 and TRBJ2-3; 11 bases are shared with TRBD2. This chain's CDR3 is CASSLTASGGLDTQYF. DNA for the CDR3: TGCGCCAGCAGCTTGACGGCTAGCGGGGGGTTAGATACGCAGTATTTT.